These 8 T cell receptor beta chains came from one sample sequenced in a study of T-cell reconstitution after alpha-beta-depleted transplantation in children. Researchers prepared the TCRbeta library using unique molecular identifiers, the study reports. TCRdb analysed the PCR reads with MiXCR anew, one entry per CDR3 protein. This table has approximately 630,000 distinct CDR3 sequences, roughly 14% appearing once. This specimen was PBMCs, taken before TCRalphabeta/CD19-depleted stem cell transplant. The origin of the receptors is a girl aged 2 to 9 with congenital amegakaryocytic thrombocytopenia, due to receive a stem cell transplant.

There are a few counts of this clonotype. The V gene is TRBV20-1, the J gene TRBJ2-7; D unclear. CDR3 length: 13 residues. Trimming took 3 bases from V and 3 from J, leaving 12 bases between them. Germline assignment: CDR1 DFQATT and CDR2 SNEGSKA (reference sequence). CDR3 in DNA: TGCAGTGCTAGCAACGTAGCCAACTACGAGCAGTACTTC. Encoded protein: CSASNVANYEQYF.

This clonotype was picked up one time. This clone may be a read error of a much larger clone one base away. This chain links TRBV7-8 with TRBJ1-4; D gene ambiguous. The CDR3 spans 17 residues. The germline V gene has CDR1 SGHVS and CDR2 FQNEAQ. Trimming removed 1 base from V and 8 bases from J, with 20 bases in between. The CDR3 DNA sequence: TGTGCCAGCAGCTTAGGTTTCTTAAACCGACCTTACGAAAAACTGTTTTTT. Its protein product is CASSLGFLNRPYEKLFF.

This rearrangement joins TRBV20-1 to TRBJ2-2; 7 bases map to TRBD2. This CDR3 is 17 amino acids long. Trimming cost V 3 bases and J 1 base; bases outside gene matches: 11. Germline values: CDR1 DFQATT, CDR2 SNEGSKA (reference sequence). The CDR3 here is CSARVVTSLMNTGELFF. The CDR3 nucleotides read TGCAGTGCTAGGGTAGTGACTAGCTTAATGAACACCGGGGAGCTGTTTTTT.

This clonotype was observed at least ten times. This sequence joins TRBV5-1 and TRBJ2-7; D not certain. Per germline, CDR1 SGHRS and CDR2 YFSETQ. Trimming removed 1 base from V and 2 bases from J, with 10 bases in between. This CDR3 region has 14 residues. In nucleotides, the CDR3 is TGCGCCAGCAGCTTGACAGTTGTTACCTACGAGCAGTACTTC. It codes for CASSLTVVTYEQYF.

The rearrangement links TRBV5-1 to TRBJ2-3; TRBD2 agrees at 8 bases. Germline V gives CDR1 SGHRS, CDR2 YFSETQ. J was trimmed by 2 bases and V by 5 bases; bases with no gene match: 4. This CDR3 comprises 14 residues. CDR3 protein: CASRTSETTDTQYF. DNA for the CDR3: TGCGCCAGCAGGACTAGCGAAACCACAGATACGCAGTATTTT.

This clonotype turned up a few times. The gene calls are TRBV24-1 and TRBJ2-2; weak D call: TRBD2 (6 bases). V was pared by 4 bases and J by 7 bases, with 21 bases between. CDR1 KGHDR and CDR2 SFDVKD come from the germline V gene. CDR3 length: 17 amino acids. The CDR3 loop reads CATSDPRRDHRGGELFF. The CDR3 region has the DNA TGTGCCACCAGTGACCCTCGGCGGGACCACCGGGGCGGGGAGCTGTTTTTT.

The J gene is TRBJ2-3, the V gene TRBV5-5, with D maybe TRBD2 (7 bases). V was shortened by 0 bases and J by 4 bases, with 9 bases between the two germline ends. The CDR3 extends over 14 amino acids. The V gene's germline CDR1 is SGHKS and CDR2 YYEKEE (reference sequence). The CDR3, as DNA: TGTGCCAGCAGCTTGGACGGGGGGCCAGATACGCAGTATTTT. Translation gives CASSLDGGPDTQYF.

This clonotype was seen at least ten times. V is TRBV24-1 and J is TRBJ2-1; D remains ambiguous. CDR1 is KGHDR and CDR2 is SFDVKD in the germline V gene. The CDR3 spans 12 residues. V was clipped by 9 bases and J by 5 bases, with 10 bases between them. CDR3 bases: TGTGCCACCCGGTCCATAAACAATGAGCAGTTCTTC. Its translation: CATRSINNEQFF.